This T cell receptor beta chain was identified during a study of T cell responses to AZD1222 COVID-19 vaccine. Study-wide points: Two AZD1222 doses significantly raised spike-specific TCR breadth and depth over controls. White British ancestry dominated among donors, who included more females, and clonal diversity was possibly underestimated.

Turning to this clone: As yet, its antigen is unknown.

From germline, CDR1 is LNHDA and CDR2 SQIVND (reference sequence). The CDR3 runs to 16 residues. V was pared by 6 bases and J by 3 bases, with 20 bases between. The data were produced by immunoSEQ multiplex PCR, yet TCRdb's version contains in-frame clones alone and is incomplete. The sample contains 90,000 or so clones, around 91% of which appear only once. The source was peripheral blood, collected 28 days after the second AZD1222 dose. The receptor's source is an adult who received the AZD1222 COVID-19 vaccine. J is TRBJ1-2 and V is TRBV19; D unclear. This chain's CDR3 is CASRTRWQERDYGYTF. The CDR3 nucleotides read TGTGCCAGTAGGACCCGGTGGCAGGAGCGCGACTATGGCTACACCTTC.